A single TCR beta chain is shown here with its context. What it recognizes is unknown. A read error may account for a junction end that differs from germline. This specimen belongs to a study of T cell repertoires in cytomegalovirus infection. TCRdb called the reads again in MiXCR, with one record for every CDR3 protein. The sample contains around 750,000 distinct CDR3 sequences, 32% of which appear only once. Study conclusions and caveats: Dominating the ex vivo response were HLA-C-restricted CMV-specific TCR beta clonotypes. CMV carriers having the relevant HLA were flagged by cumulative public TCR beta family frequency.

The source is a human donor in good health (CMV status not recorded). Some clones in this sample may be carry-over from other donors' samples. Source: cultured CD8+ T cells from PBMCs, taken from culture after CMV antigen stimulation.

CDR3 loop: CASSLEGVDYGYTF. The CDR3 coding sequence is TGTGCTAGCAGCTTAGAGGGAGTGGACTATGGCTACACCTTC. The rearrangement uses TRBV7-7 and TRBJ1-2; D gene ambiguous. The CDR3 contains 14 residues. Germline CDR1 and CDR2: SSHAT and FNYEAQ (reference sequence).